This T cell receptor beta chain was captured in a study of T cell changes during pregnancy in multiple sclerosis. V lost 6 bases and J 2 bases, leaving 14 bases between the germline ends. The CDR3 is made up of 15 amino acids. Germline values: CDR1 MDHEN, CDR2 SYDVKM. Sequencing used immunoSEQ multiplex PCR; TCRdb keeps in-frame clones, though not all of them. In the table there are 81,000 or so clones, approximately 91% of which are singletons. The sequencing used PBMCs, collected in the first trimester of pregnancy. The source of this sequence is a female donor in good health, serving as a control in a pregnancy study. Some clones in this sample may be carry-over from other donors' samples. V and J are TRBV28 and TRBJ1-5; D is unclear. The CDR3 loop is CASSLTDFGNQPQHF. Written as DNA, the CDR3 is TGTGCCAGCAGCCTAACAGATTTCGGCAATCAGCCCCAGCATTTT. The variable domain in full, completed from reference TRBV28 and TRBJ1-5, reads DVKVTQSSRYLVKRTGEKVFLECVQDMDHENMFWYRQDPGLGLRLIYFSYDVKMKEKGDIPEGYSVSREKKERFSLILESASTNQTSMYLCASSLTDFGNQPQHFGDGTRLSIL.